The 24 T cell receptor beta chains below were found in one sample sequenced in a study of shared clonotypes between healthy human individuals. The assay was immunoSEQ multiplex PCR, and TCRdb's table has in-frame clones only and misses some. The table lists 780,000 or so clones, roughly 72% of them singletons. The sequencing input was memory CD4+ T cells sorted from blood. Subset meaning: CD45RA-negative fraction. The receptors derive from a woman in her twenties or thirties in good health.

The rearrangement joins TRBV28 to TRBJ1-3, with D perhaps TRBD1 (5 bases). The CDR3 is made up of 16 amino acids. The germline CDR1 and CDR2 sequences are MDHEN and SYDVKM. V lost 5 bases and J lost 0, with 14 bases in between. The CDR3 nucleotides read TGTGCCAGCAGTCGGCAGTGGGGGAGCTCTGGAAACACCATATATTTT. Protein product: CASSRQWGSSGNTIYF.

The chain carries TRBV5-6 and TRBJ2-7; no definite D call. The ends were cut back, 4 bases at V and 4 bases at J, with 18 bases in the middle. The CDR3 contains 15 residues. Germline CDR1 SGHDT, CDR2 YYEEEE. The CDR3 region has the DNA TGTGCCAGCAGCGTTATCGGGTTTGGAGTTTACGAGCAGTACTTC. Translation: CASSVIGFGVYEQYF.

This chain uses TRBV28 with TRBJ1-5; 7 nucleotides line up with TRBD1. Germline V gene lookup returns CDR1 MDHEN and CDR2 SYDVKM. The ends lost 8 bases at V and 3 bases at J; junction bases unmatched: 7. CDR3 length: 14 residues. CDR3 protein: CASGKGQNNQPQHF. The CDR3 bases are TGTGCCAGCGGTAAGGGACAGAACAATCAGCCCCAGCATTTT.

The rearrangement links TRBV11-3 to TRBJ2-7; D ambiguous. Trimming left V 1 base short and J 0 bases short, with 10 bases between. Germline assignment: CDR1 SGHNT and CDR2 YENEEA. This CDR3 contains 15 residues. The CDR3 DNA sequence: TGTGCCAGCAGCTTAGGCGGCGGTAGCTCCTACGAGCAGTACTTC. Translated, it gives CASSLGGGSSYEQYF.

V and J are TRBV7-6 and TRBJ2-2; D is unclear. With 2 bases removed from V and 5 bases from J, the gap between germline ends came to 3 bases. The length of the CDR3 is 12 residues. In germline, CDR1 is SGHVS, CDR2 FNYEAQ. The CDR3 DNA reads as TGTGCCAGCAGCTTACAAACCGGGGAGCTGTTTTTT. Its protein is CASSLQTGELFF.

This clone appeared a few times. This chain links TRBV5-8 with TRBJ2-7; D is undetermined. Germline CDR1 reads SGHTS; CDR2 reads YDEGEE. The CDR3 spans 11 residues. The V end lost 2 bases, the J end lost 3 bases, and 3 bases lay between the germline ends. The CDR3 region has the DNA TGTGCCAGCAGCTTTCTCTACGAGCAGTACTTC. It codes for CASSFLYEQYF.

This clone was observed a handful of times. The CDR3 reads CASSWPNRGAFYGYTF. The CDR3 DNA follows: TGCGCCAGCAGCTGGCCGAACAGGGGCGCCTTCTATGGCTACACCTTC. The chain links TRBV5-1 to TRBJ1-2; 7 nucleotides match TRBD1. The length of the CDR3 is 16 residues. Germline loops: CDR1 SGHRS, CDR2 YFSETQ. V lost 3 bases, J lost 4 bases, and 12 bases stayed unmatched.

The rearrangement joins TRBV28 to TRBJ2-7, with TRBD1 matching 9 bases. V lost 8 bases to trimming and J lost 5 bases; unmatched junction nucleotides: 16. Germline CDR1 is MDHEN and CDR2 is SYDVKM. This CDR3 has 16 residues. In DNA form, the CDR3 reads TGTGCCAGCGCTCCCATAGGGGGACAGGGTCCCAACGAGCAGTACTTC. As protein: CASAPIGGQGPNEQYF.

This clone has only a few counts. The rearrangement uses TRBV7-9 and TRBJ2-3, with 9 nucleotides matching TRBD2. This CDR3 contains 15 residues. V lost 3 bases and J lost 3; bases outside the gene matches: 4. Germline-derived CDR1 and CDR2 are SEHNR and FQNEAQ (reference sequence). This CDR3 reads CASSFVAGVTDTQYF. The DNA of the CDR3 is TGTGCCAGCAGCTTTGTAGCGGGAGTGACAGATACGCAGTATTTT.

The V gene is TRBV5-1, the J gene TRBJ2-7; TRBD2 aligns across 11 bases. Trimming cost V 2 bases and J 4 bases; bases outside gene matches: 5. Germline V CDR1 and CDR2: SGHRS, YFSETQ. The CDR3 is 15 amino acids. The CDR3, as DNA: TGCGCCAGCAGCTTTAGCGGGAGGGCCTCTTACGAGCAGTACTTC. It is translated as CASSFSGRASYEQYF.

The chain couples TRBV9 to TRBJ1-1, with D unclear. Trimming pared 0 bases from V and 1 base from J, leaving 10 bases between. CDR1 and CDR2 (germline): SGDLS, YYNGEE. CDR3 size: 15 residues. The CDR3 nucleotides read TGTGCCAGCAGCGTAGGGACCTCCGGGAACACTGAAGCTTTCTTT. Amino acids: CASSVGTSGNTEAFF.

The V and J genes are TRBV6-6 and TRBJ1-3; D gene ambiguous. Germline CDR1 MNHNY, CDR2 SVGAGI (reference sequence). The V gene lost 0 bases and the J gene lost 8 bases, with 11 bases spanning the gap. This CDR3 is 14 amino acids long. The CDR3 DNA reads as TGTGCCAGCAGTTACTCACGCGGGGATCACACCATATATTTT. It encodes CASSYSRGDHTIYF.

On this clone itself: This clone may be a read error of a much larger clone one base away. The sample carries other DNA sequences with the same CDR3. The CDR3 coding sequence is TGCGCCAGCAGCGTAGGGACAGCTGGAAACACCATATATTTT. Encoded protein: CASSVGTAGNTIYF. The chain has TRBV5-1 and TRBJ1-3; 7 bases are shared with TRBD1. Looked up from germline, CDR1 is SGHRS and CDR2 is YFSETQ. The junction had 3 bases not matched to a gene; V was cut back by 4 bases and J by 2 bases. The CDR3 is 14 amino acids.

The V gene is TRBV2, the J gene TRBJ2-5, with a tentative D call TRBD2 (5 bases). This CDR3 is 13 amino acids long. Germline loops: CDR1 SNHLY, CDR2 FYNNEI. Between the trimmed V and J ends, which lost 3 bases and 5 bases, there was a span of 10 bases. CDR3 bases: TGTGCCAGCAGTGACGGGGTCGTGGAGACCCAGTACTTC. It is translated as CASSDGVVETQYF.

The chain is built from TRBV19 and TRBJ2-2, with TRBD1 matching 10 bases. From germline, CDR1 is LNHDA and CDR2 SQIVND (reference sequence). The CDR3 has 15 residues. V lost 5 bases, J lost 3 bases, and 3 bases stayed unmatched. This CDR3 reads CASSDRGRDTGELFF. In nucleotides, the CDR3 is TGTGCCAGTAGTGACAGGGGGCGCGACACCGGGGAGCTGTTTTTT.

The chain uses TRBV4-2 and TRBJ1-5; TRBD1 might be the D (6 bases). Germline V lookup: CDR1 LGHNA, CDR2 YNFKEQ. Trimming took off 0 bases at V and 6 bases at J, with 6 bases between the two ends. CDR3 length: 13 residues. The CDR3 DNA follows: TGTGCCAGCAGCCAAGAGGGGGCTCAGCCCCAGCATTTT. It codes for CASSQEGAQPQHF.

V gene TRBV6-5 combines with J gene TRBJ1-4; D possibly corresponds to TRBD1 (5 bases). Between the trimmed V and J ends, which lost 2 bases and 7 bases, there was a span of 14 bases. CDR1 and CDR2 (germline): MNHEY, SVGAGI. The CDR3 covers 15 residues. The CDR3 sequence is CASSYGASASEKLFF. The CDR3 nucleotides are TGTGCCAGCAGTTACGGGGCCTCGGCCTCTGAAAAACTGTTTTTT.

This chain joins TRBV2 and TRBJ1-2; D gene ambiguous. The CDR3 extends over 14 amino acids. The V and J ends lost 7 bases and 7 bases respectively, with 19 bases between them. The germline CDR1 and CDR2 sequences are SNHLY and FYNNEI. CDR3 DNA sequence: TGTGCCAGCACTCTAACCACAGAGGGCCGTGGCTACACCTTC. Translating it yields CASTLTTEGRGYTF.

CDR3 sequence reads: CASSLDLGSYNEQFF. CDR3 DNA sequence: TGTGCCAGCAGCTTGGACCTGGGCTCCTACAATGAGCAGTTCTTC. The V and J genes are TRBV5-6 and TRBJ2-1; no clear D. Germline CDR1 reads SGHDT; CDR2 reads YYEEEE. The CDR3 totals 15 residues. V lost 0 bases and J 0 bases, leaving 7 bases between the germline ends.

V gene TRBV2 combines with J gene TRBJ1-1, with a tentative D call TRBD1 (5 bases). Germline CDR1 reads SNHLY; CDR2 reads FYNNEI. V was clipped by 5 bases and J by 1 base, with 11 bases between them. The CDR3 is 14 residues long. The CDR3: CASSLRAWNTEAFF. The CDR3 nucleotides are TGTGCCAGCAGTCTCAGGGCGTGGAACACTGAAGCTTTCTTT. Variable domain in full (rest from reference TRBV2 and TRBJ1-1): EPEVTQTPSHQVTQMGQEVILRCVPISNHLYFYWYRQILGQKVEFLVSFYNNEISEKSEIFDDQFSVERPDGSNFTLKIRSTKLEDSAMYFCASSLRAWNTEAFFGQGTRLTVV.

This clone was seen a handful of times. The chain is built from TRBV5-1 and TRBJ2-3, with D possibly called TRBD1 or TRBD2 (5 bases each). CDR1 and CDR2 from the germline V gene are SGHRS and YFSETQ. The CDR3 extends over 15 amino acids. V lost 4 bases to trimming and J lost 3 bases, with 15 bases between them. The CDR3, as DNA: TGCGCCAGCAGCCGGGACCCCGGCGGGACAGATACGCAGTATTTT. Translating it yields CASSRDPGGTDTQYF.

Note on this clone: The sample holds other DNA sequences that translate to the same CDR3. This sequence joins TRBV18 and TRBJ2-2; D is unresolved. The CDR3 is 15 amino acids. Trimming removed 6 bases at V and 0 bases at J, with 11 bases between. Germline-derived CDR1 and CDR2 are KGHSH and LQKENI. In DNA form, the CDR3 reads TGTGCCAGCTCCCCGGACGGCACGAACACCGGGGAGCTGTTTTTT. Translating it yields CASSPDGTNTGELFF.

V is TRBV5-1 and J is TRBJ2-2, with TRBD2 matching 10 bases. Germline V lookup: CDR1 SGHRS, CDR2 YFSETQ. The CDR3 covers 16 residues. V lost 4 bases, J lost 5 bases, and 8 bases stayed unmatched. CDR3 DNA sequence: TGCGCCAGCAGCCCCCTAGCGGGAGATGATACCGGGGAGCTGTTTTTT. It encodes CASSPLAGDDTGELFF.

V is TRBV11-3 and J is TRBJ2-7; D possibly corresponds to TRBD2 (5 bases). V was shortened by 4 bases and J by 4 bases, with 11 bases between the two germline ends. Germline values: CDR1 SGHNT, CDR2 YENEEA. This CDR3 spans 13 amino acids. The CDR3 DNA follows: TGTGCCAGCAGCTCACGTCGGGGATACGAGCAGTACTTC. It specifies CASSSRRGYEQYF. The full variable domain, in which reference TRBV11-3 and TRBJ2-7 provide the parts outside the CDR3, is EAGVVQSPRYKIIEKKQPVAFWCNPISGHNTLYWYLQNLGQGPELLIRYENEEAVDDSQLPKDRFSAERLKGVDSTLKIQPAELGDSAVYLCASSSRRGYEQYFGPGTRLTVT.